Listed here is a single TCR beta chain. The data originate from a study of shared T cell receptors in the human thymus. The germline gives CDR1 SGHDN, CDR2 FVKESK. This CDR3 has 17 residues. With 0 bases removed from V and 5 bases from J, the gap between germline ends came to 19 bases. Repertoires were generated with immunoSEQ multiplex PCR, while TCRdb's copy carries only in-frame clones and drops some. The sample lists about 660,000 clones; around 87% were seen once. A further study also used this sample, focusing on human thymus T cells. This second study notes: Infants served as donors; they were healthy and Finnish and were having corrective surgery for congenital heart defects. Related research has reported that thymic repertoires overlap highly among unrelated individuals.

The chain employs TRBV14 and TRBJ1-2; D call uncertain. Material for sequencing was thymocytes. The clonotype comes from a boy in the first two years of life with a congenital heart defect. Written as DNA, the CDR3 is TGTGCCAGCAGCCAAGATATAGCGGCGACGGATGTTTATGGCTACACCTTC. This translates into CASSQDIAATDVYGYTF.